The 2 T cell receptor beta chains given below trace back to one sample, sequenced in a study of shared clonotypes between healthy human individuals. Naive CD8 isolation took CD45RO-negative cells positively selected for CCR7 and excluded terminally differentiated effector memory CD45RA+ cells. Measured with immunoSEQ multiplex PCR; TCRdb has only the in-frame clones, and not every one. The data hold about 2.2 million clones, with about 94% observed a single time. Sequenced sample: naive CD8+ T cells from PBMCs. These receptors were taken from a young man in good health. Some clones in this sample may be carry-over from other donors' samples.

The chain employs TRBV19 and TRBJ2-3; no clear D. Germline CDR1 LNHDA, CDR2 SQIVND (reference sequence). The CDR3 is made up of 15 amino acids. Trimming removed 5 bases at V and 2 bases at J, with 14 bases between. CDR3 bases: TGTGCCAGTAGTTTGGACGGAGAGACCACAGATACGCAGTATTTT. Its translation: CASSLDGETTDTQYF.

The chain is built from TRBV9 and TRBJ1-1; possibly TRBD1 for D (6 bases). The germline gives CDR1 SGDLS, CDR2 YYNGEE. The V end was cut by 2 bases, the J end by 0 bases, with 14 bases between. CDR3 length: 16 amino acids. CDR3 protein: CASSVVKGGMNTEAFF. CDR3 in DNA: TGTGCCAGCAGCGTCGTCAAGGGGGGGATGAACACTGAAGCTTTCTTT.